A single sample is the source of the 8 T cell receptor beta chains below, sequenced in a study of shared clonotypes between healthy human individuals. Clones were read by immunoSEQ multiplex PCR, and TCRdb kept only the in-frame ones, dropping some. Here the sample spans a few hundred thousand clones, around 77% being singletons. Sequenced: PBMCs. Receptors were obtained from a woman in her thirties or forties in good health. Some clones in this sample may be carry-over from other donors' samples.

The chain combines TRBV19 with TRBJ2-7, with 8 nucleotides matching TRBD1. Trimming took 1 base from V and 6 from J; bases not matched to a gene: 8. The CDR3 has 15 residues. The germline CDR1 and CDR2 sequences are LNHDA and SQIVND (reference sequence). CDR3 sequence (DNA): TGTGCCAGTAGTATAGCTGGACAGGGTAGGGGCGAGCAGTACTTC. It translates to CASSIAGQGRGEQYF.

The chain joins TRBV27 to TRBJ1-5; TRBD1 aligns across 8 bases. The CDR3 is made up of 15 amino acids. Trimming cost V 6 bases and J 0 bases; bases outside gene matches: 4. CDR1 MNHEY and CDR2 SMNVEV come from the germline V gene (reference sequence). The CDR3 loop is CASRRTGFSNQPQHF. The CDR3 nucleotides read TGTGCCAGCAGACGGACAGGGTTTAGCAATCAGCCCCAGCATTTT.

J is TRBJ2-3 and V is TRBV28; TRBD2 agrees at 7 bases. The germline V gene encodes CDR1 MDHEN and CDR2 SYDVKM. J was trimmed by 0 bases and V by 10 bases; bases with no gene match: 4. The CDR3 totals 13 residues. The CDR3 DNA reads TGTGCCACCCAAGCGGGGAGCACAGATACGCAGTATTTT. Translated: CATQAGSTDTQYF.

The J gene is TRBJ1-5, the V gene TRBV28, with 7 bases fitting TRBD1. This CDR3 comprises 14 residues. The J segment lost 5 bases and the V segment lost 8 bases, leaving 9 bases of the junction unmatched. Germline V lookup: CDR1 MDHEN, CDR2 SYDVKM. Written as DNA, the CDR3 is TGTGCCAGCCGAATTACAGGGGCAGATCAGCCCCAGCATTTT. Protein sequence: CASRITGADQPQHF.

The chain is built from TRBV10-2 and TRBJ1-2; D call uncertain. V was trimmed by 5 bases and J by 4 bases, leaving 8 bases between them. Germline V CDR1 and CDR2: WSHSY, SAAADI. The CDR3 loop spans 12 amino acids. The CDR3: CASSLDLYGYTF. CDR3 nucleotides: TGCGCCAGCAGTCTTGACCTCTATGGCTACACCTTC.

The chain is built from TRBV28 and TRBJ2-5; D remains unclear. There are 11 residues in the CDR3. The germline V gene has CDR1 MDHEN and CDR2 SYDVKM. V dropped 5 bases and J dropped 6 bases, with 7 bases sitting between them. The CDR3 region has the DNA TGTGCCAGCAGTATATACCAGACCCAGTACTTC. Translated: CASSIYQTQYF.

This chain joins TRBV30 and TRBJ2-7, with D tentatively TRBD2 (6 bases). The V end was cut by 4 bases, the J end by 7 bases, with 17 bases between. The germline V gene encodes CDR1 GTSNPN and CDR2 SVGIG (reference sequence). The CDR3 runs to 13 residues. The CDR3 DNA follows: TGTGCCTGGACTGGACTAAGGGCGGGGGAGCAGTACTTC. This codes for CAWTGLRAGEQYF.

This clone was counted between two and nine times. This is likely an artifact of a read error, given a far larger clone one base away. The same CDR3 also results from other DNA sequences found in this sample. V usage is TRBV6-4 and J usage is TRBJ2-4, with 8 positions matching TRBD2. The CDR3 is 13 amino acids. Germline V gene lookup returns CDR1 MRHNA and CDR2 SNTAGT. The CDR3 nucleotides are TGCGCCAGCAGTGAGACTAGCGAAAACATTCAGTACTTC. This translates into CASSETSENIQYF.